The entry below describes one T cell receptor (beta chain). These data originate in a study of cytomegalovirus exposure and HLA in healthy donors. Study-wide background: Researchers found that roughly 80% of almost 400 genotyped donors fell within the Caucasian-associated ancestry cluster.

PCR employed 60 Vbeta and 13 Jbeta primers. Only in-frame clones appear in the TCRdb table, and some are missing; sequencing was by immunoSEQ multiplex PCR. This table holds 150,000 to 200,000 clones, nearly 80% found once. This TCR was recovered from a woman aged 25 to 39 in good health and CMV-seropositive. The sample consisted of PBMCs.

The chain's CDR3 is CAIRERGQSTDTQYF. As DNA, the CDR3 is TGTGCCATCAGAGAGCGGGGACAGAGCACAGATACGCAGTATTTT. The chain uses TRBV10-3 and TRBJ2-3; D may match TRBD1 or TRBD2 (7 bases each). Germline loops: CDR1 ENHRY, CDR2 SYGVKD. V was pared by 6 bases and J by 0 bases, with 13 bases between. This CDR3 spans 15 amino acids.